The 29 T cell receptor beta chains presented below share a single source sample, sequenced in a study of T cell responses to AZD1222 COVID-19 vaccine. TCRdb keeps only in-frame clones here, not all; method: immunoSEQ multiplex PCR. In the table there are 160,000 or so clones, about 91% of which are singletons. The sample in question was peripheral blood, obtained on day 0 of AZD1222 vaccination. All receptors derive from an adult in good health.

The J gene is TRBJ2-1, the V gene TRBV5-4; TRBD2 matches at 8 bases. The V and J ends lost 3 bases and 6 bases, in that order; junction bases with no gene match: 5. The CDR3 spans 14 residues. The germline CDR1 and CDR2 sequences are SGHNT and YYREEE (reference sequence). The chain's CDR3 is CASSSGLVTNEQFF. CDR3 bases: TGTGCCAGCAGCTCGGGACTAGTAACCAATGAGCAGTTCTTC. Full variable domain (outside the CDR3, taken from reference TRBV5-4 and TRBJ2-1): ETGVTQSPTHLIKTRGQQVTLRCSSQSGHNTVSWYQQALGQGPQFIFQYYREEENGRGNFPPRFSGLQFPNYSSELNVNALELDDSALYLCASSSGLVTNEQFFGPGTRLTVL.

V gene TRBV7-8 combines with J gene TRBJ2-3; tentative D call: TRBD2 (7 bases). CDR3 length equals 14 residues. In germline, CDR1 is SGHVS, CDR2 FQNEAQ. V shed 11 bases and J shed 2 bases, with 17 bases lying between them. The CDR3 loop reads CASRGAEYTDTQYF. CDR3 sequence (DNA): TGTGCCTCACGGGGGGCGGAGTACACAGATACGCAGTATTTT.

This chain uses TRBV30 with TRBJ1-5; 9 positions agree with TRBD1. Germline values: CDR1 GTSNPN, CDR2 SVGIG (reference sequence). The CDR3 spans 15 residues. The trim removed 4 bases at V and 2 bases at J, leaving 6 bases unmatched. In nucleotides, the CDR3 is TGTGCCTGGAACAGGGGGCGAGTCGGCAATCAGCCCCAGCATTTT. It codes for CAWNRGRVGNQPQHF.

The rearrangement uses TRBV7-9 and TRBJ2-5; D assignment may be TRBD1 or TRBD2 (6 bases each). In germline, CDR1 is SEHNR, CDR2 FQNEAQ (reference sequence). V lost 1 base, J lost 5 bases, and 11 bases lay in between. The CDR3 is 14 residues long. CDR3 bases: TGTGCCAGCAGCTTAGAAGGGGGGAAGGAGACCCAGTACTTC. This gives the protein CASSLEGGKETQYF.

This clone was seen only once. CDR3 in DNA: TGTGCCAGCAGCCAAGCTGAGGAACAGGCGGGCAAGTACACCCAGTACTTC. This codes for CASSQAEEQAGKYTQYF. This sequence joins TRBV14 and TRBJ2-5; D possibly matches TRBD1 or TRBD2 (5 bases each). Deletions cut 1 base from V and 8 bases from J, with 23 bases between. CDR3 length equals 17 residues. Germline V lookup: CDR1 SGHDN, CDR2 FVKESK.

This clone was seen only once. This chain links TRBV6-4 with TRBJ1-5, with D tentatively TRBD1 (6 bases). Germline-derived CDR1 and CDR2 are MRHNA and SNTAGT. The V and J ends lost 2 bases and 0 bases respectively, with 26 bases between them. The length of the CDR3 is 21 residues. DNA of the CDR3: TGTGCCAGCAGTGACCGGCGACAGGACAAGAGGGGAACTTTTAGCAATCAGCCCCAGCATTTT. Translating it yields CASSDRRQDKRGTFSNQPQHF.

The chain couples TRBV18 to TRBJ1-6, with 7 bases identical to TRBD1. Germline lookup yields CDR1 KGHSH and CDR2 LQKENI. The length of the CDR3 is 14 residues. The V and J ends lost 3 bases and 9 bases, in that order; junction bases with no gene match: 5. CDR3 loop: CASSPGTEASPLHF. For the CDR3, the DNA is TGTGCCAGCTCACCCGGGACAGAGGCTTCACCCCTCCACTTT.

In its sample, this clone was seen once. The gene calls are TRBV15 and TRBJ1-1; D unresolved. The germline V gene encodes CDR1 LNHNV and CDR2 YYDKDF (reference sequence). The CDR3 runs to 15 residues. The germline V and J ends were trimmed by 0 bases and 0 bases, with 8 bases remaining between them. In DNA form, the CDR3 reads TGTGCCACCAGCAGAGATTCCCTGGTGAACACTGAAGCTTTCTTT. Amino acid sequence: CATSRDSLVNTEAFF.

The chain uses TRBV6-2 or TRBV6-3 and TRBJ2-1, with 7 bases fitting TRBD2. Germline V gene sequence: CDR1 MNHEY, CDR2 SVGEGT. This CDR3 region has 14 residues. V was clipped by 5 bases and J by 4 bases; unmatched bases: 5. CDR3 region: CASSPRDYYNEQFF. CDR3 nucleotides: TGTGCCAGCAGTCCCCGGGACTATTACAATGAGCAGTTCTTC.

This chain connects TRBV5-1 to TRBJ1-2, with 7 bases identical to TRBD1. The CDR3 runs to 16 residues. Germline V gene data show CDR1 as SGHRS and CDR2 as YFSETQ. J lost 4 bases, V lost 5 bases, and 14 bases had no gene match. This CDR3 reads CASRPGRTGNTYGYTF. Written as DNA, the CDR3 is TGCGCCAGCAGACCTGGAAGGACAGGAAACACCTATGGCTACACCTTC.

The chain uses TRBV5-3 and TRBJ2-6; D unclear. TRBV5-3 counts as an open reading frame of uncertain function. CDR3 size: 16 residues. Trimming took 2 bases from V and 0 from J, leaving 9 bases between them. CDR3 in amino acids: CARSFKRSSGANVLTF. The CDR3 region has the DNA TGTGCCAGAAGCTTCAAACGGTCCTCTGGGGCCAACGTCCTGACTTTC.

The chain is built from TRBV29-1 and TRBJ2-5, with D possibly TRBD1 on 5 matching bases. V lost 1 base to trimming and J lost 2 bases, with 8 bases between them. The CDR3 sequence is 13 residues long. Per the germline V gene, CDR1 is SQVTM and CDR2 is ANQGSEA. As DNA, the CDR3 is TGCAGCGTTGAAGGACAGCGTCAAGAGACCCAGTACTTC. Translating gives CSVEGQRQETQYF. Complete variable domain (other parts from reference TRBV29-1 and TRBJ2-5): SAVISQKPSRDICQRGTSLTIQCQVDSQVTMMFWYRQQPGQSLTLIATANQGSEATYESGFVIDKFPISRPNLTFSTLTVSNMSPEDSSIYLCSVEGQRQETQYFGPGTRLLVL.

This rearrangement joins TRBV15 to TRBJ2-7, with D possibly matching TRBD2 (5 bases). The CDR3 is 17 residues long. Germline-derived CDR1 and CDR2 are LNHNV and YYDKDF (reference sequence). V gave up 0 bases and J gave up 0 bases, with 15 bases separating them. CDR3 amino acids: CATSRDTGFSSSYEQYF. In DNA, the CDR3 is TGTGCCACCAGCAGAGATACGGGGTTCTCCTCCTCCTACGAGCAGTACTTC.

The chain uses TRBV5-4 and TRBJ2-7; 8 bases are a match to TRBD1. This CDR3 spans 15 amino acids. CDR1 is SGHNT and CDR2 is YYREEE in the germline V gene (reference sequence). V lost 4 bases, J lost 6 bases, and 12 bases stayed unmatched. The CDR3, as DNA: TGTGCCAGCAGCGCGTGGACAGGGATACTTAGCGAGCAGTACTTC. Amino acids: CASSAWTGILSEQYF.

This clone was recorded once. The chain links TRBV15 to TRBJ2-1; tentative D call: TRBD2 (5 bases). This CDR3 comprises 15 residues. V lost 5 bases and J 4 bases, leaving 15 bases between the germline ends. The germline CDR1 and CDR2 sequences are LNHNV and YYDKDF (reference sequence). The CDR3, as DNA: TGTGCCACCAGCGCAACCAACGAGGGATACAATGAGCAGTTCTTC. It translates to CATSATNEGYNEQFF.

This chain uses TRBV5-1 with TRBJ1-1, with a possible D match to TRBD1 (6 bases). The CDR3 spans 15 residues. Trimming took 4 bases from V and 4 from J, leaving 17 bases between them. The V gene's germline CDR1 is SGHRS and CDR2 YFSETQ. Here the CDR3 reads CASSLARGGATEAFF. Here the CDR3 DNA reads TGCGCCAGCAGCCTGGCCCGGGGGGGGGCCACTGAAGCTTTCTTT.

This clone was detected only once. This chain uses TRBV6-7 with TRBJ2-3; D possibly matches TRBD1 or TRBD2 (5 bases each). TRBV6-7 is classed as an ORF, of uncertain function. Trimming stripped 7 bases from V and 2 bases from J, with 19 bases between. The CDR3 has 16 residues. The CDR3 here is CASTDPSGRDTDTQYF. In DNA, the CDR3 is TGTGCCAGCACTGACCCGAGCGGCAGGGACACAGATACGCAGTATTTT.

The V and J genes are TRBV6-5 and TRBJ1-2, with D perhaps matching TRBD1 (6 bases). The germline CDR1 and CDR2 sequences are MNHEY and SVGAGI. The V gene lost 7 bases and the J gene lost 8 bases, with 14 bases spanning the gap. The length of the CDR3 is 12 residues. The CDR3 loop is CASIQGPGGYTF. CDR3 nucleotide sequence: TGTGCCAGCATCCAGGGGCCGGGAGGCTACACCTTC.

The chain carries TRBV18 and TRBJ2-7; unclear D gene. CDR1 is KGHSH, CDR2 LQKENI, per germline. V was shortened by 2 bases and J by 6 bases, with 14 bases between the two germline ends. The CDR3 consists of 14 residues. DNA of the CDR3: TGTGCCAGCTCACCAAACGGGCCTCTTCTCGAGCAGTACTTC. It translates to CASSPNGPLLEQYF.

The V and J genes are TRBV28 and TRBJ2-7; D gene uncertain. CDR1 and CDR2 from the germline V gene are MDHEN and SYDVKM. The CDR3 is 13 residues long. The ends were cut back, 5 bases at V and 2 bases at J, with 10 bases in the middle. CDR3 sequence (DNA): TGTGCCAGCAGTAGTTCGGTTCCCTACGAGCAGTACTTC. Translation: CASSSSVPYEQYF.

The chain employs TRBV3-1 (or the pseudogene TRBV3-2) and TRBJ2-5; 9 nucleotides agree with TRBD2. CDR3 length: 16 residues. CDR1 and CDR2 from the germline V gene are LGHDT and YNNKEL (reference sequence). The trim removed 4 bases at V and 1 base at J, leaving 7 bases unmatched. The CDR3 region is CASSLFSGSSQETQYF. Written as DNA, the CDR3 is TGTGCCAGCAGCCTCTTTAGCGGGAGCTCCCAAGAGACCCAGTACTTC.

The genes are TRBV19 and TRBJ2-1; D might be TRBD1 (6 bases). V lost 5 bases, J lost 9 bases, and 23 bases lay in between. CDR1 and CDR2 (germline): LNHDA, SQIVND (reference sequence). The CDR3 covers 16 residues. CDR3 sequence reads: CASSPTGTRLRGEQFF. CDR3 DNA: TGTGCCAGTAGTCCCACCGGGACACGCTTGAGGGGTGAGCAGTTCTTC.

The chain carries TRBV7-6 and TRBJ2-7; D ambiguous. Germline values: CDR1 SGHVS, CDR2 FNYEAQ. Trimming took off 5 bases at V and 3 bases at J, with 5 bases between the two ends. The CDR3 spans 11 residues. CDR3 coding DNA: TGTGCCAGCAGCAACTTCTACGAGCAGTACTTC. This encodes CASSNFYEQYF.

V and J are TRBV15 and TRBJ2-1, with D unresolved. V lost 0 bases, J lost 7 bases, and 4 bases lay in between. The CDR3 contains 12 residues. Germline V gene lookup returns CDR1 LNHNV and CDR2 YYDKDF (reference sequence). The CDR3 DNA is TGTGCCACCAGCAGAGACCCGAATGAGCAGTTCTTC. This encodes CATSRDPNEQFF. Using reference TRBV15 and TRBJ2-1 for the parts outside the CDR3, the full variable domain is DAMVIQNPRYQVTQFGKPVTLSCSQTLNHNVMYWYQQKSSQAPKLLFHYYDKDFNNEADTPDNFQSRRPNTSFCFLDIRSPGLGDTAMYLCATSRDPNEQFFGPGTRLTVL.

This sequence joins TRBV29-1 and TRBJ1-2, with D possibly matching TRBD1 (5 bases). The germline V gene has CDR1 SQVTM and CDR2 ANQGSEA. The CDR3 is 13 amino acids. Trimming pared 4 bases from V and 2 bases from J, leaving 11 bases between. The CDR3: CSVGDWGNYGYTF. Written as DNA, the CDR3 is TGCAGCGTTGGGGATTGGGGGAACTATGGCTACACCTTC. The full variable domain, completed using reference TRBV29-1 and TRBJ1-2, is SAVISQKPSRDICQRGTSLTIQCQVDSQVTMMFWYRQQPGQSLTLIATANQGSEATYESGFVIDKFPISRPNLTFSTLTVSNMSPEDSSIYLCSVGDWGNYGYTFGSGTRLTVV.

The chain carries TRBV5-1 and TRBJ2-7; D may match TRBD1 or TRBD2 (5 bases each). CDR3 size: 14 residues. V was cut by 0 bases and J by 5 bases, with 12 bases left in between. CDR1 and CDR2 (germline): SGHRS, YFSETQ. CDR3 DNA: TGCGCCAGCAGCTTGGTTGCAGGGACGAACGAGCAGTACTTC. This sequence encodes CASSLVAGTNEQYF.

The V call is TRBV3-1 (or the pseudogene TRBV3-2), the J call TRBJ2-3, with no clear D. Germline V CDR1 and CDR2: LGHDT, YNNKEL (reference sequence). The germline V and J ends were trimmed by 1 base and 0 bases, with 14 bases remaining between them. There are 17 residues in the CDR3. CDR3: CASSQGQSSSSTDTQYF. CDR3 in DNA: TGTGCCAGCAGCCAAGGGCAGAGCTCTTCTAGCACAGATACGCAGTATTTT.

This chain connects TRBV3-1 (or the pseudogene TRBV3-2) to TRBJ2-7; 10 bases agree with TRBD2. The CDR3 covers 15 residues. Trimming cost V 1 base and J 4 bases; bases outside gene matches: 4. Germline V gene sequence: CDR1 LGHDT, CDR2 YNNKEL (reference sequence). The CDR3 DNA sequence: TGTGCCAGCAGCCAAGCCTCTAGCGGGAGATACGAGCAGTACTTC. It yields the protein CASSQASSGRYEQYF.

The count of this clone is one. The rearrangement uses TRBV2 and TRBJ1-5; possibly TRBD1 for D (6 bases). V dropped 8 bases and J dropped 0 bases, with 11 bases sitting between them. This CDR3 is 14 amino acids long. Germline values: CDR1 SNHLY, CDR2 FYNNEI. The CDR3 is CASLGQNSNQPQHF. Written as DNA, the CDR3 is TGTGCCAGCTTAGGACAGAATAGCAATCAGCCCCAGCATTTT.